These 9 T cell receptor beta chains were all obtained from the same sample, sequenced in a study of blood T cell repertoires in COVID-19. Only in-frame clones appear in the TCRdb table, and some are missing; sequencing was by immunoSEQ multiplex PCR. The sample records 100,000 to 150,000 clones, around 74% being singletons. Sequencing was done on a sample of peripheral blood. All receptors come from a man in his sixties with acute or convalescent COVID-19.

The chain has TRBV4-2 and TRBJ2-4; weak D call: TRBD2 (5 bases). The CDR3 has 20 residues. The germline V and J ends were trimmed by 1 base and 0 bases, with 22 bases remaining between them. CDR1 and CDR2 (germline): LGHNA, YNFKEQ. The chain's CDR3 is CASSQAAERDVFLAKNIQYF. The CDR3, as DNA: TGTGCCAGCAGCCAAGCAGCGGAACGCGACGTTTTCCTAGCCAAAAACATTCAGTACTTC.

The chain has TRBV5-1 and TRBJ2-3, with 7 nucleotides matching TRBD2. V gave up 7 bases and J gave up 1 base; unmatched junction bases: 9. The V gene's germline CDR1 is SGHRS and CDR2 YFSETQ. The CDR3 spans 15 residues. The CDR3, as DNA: TGCGCCAGCCTCCAAGGGAGGGTGGGCACAGATACGCAGTATTTT. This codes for CASLQGRVGTDTQYF.

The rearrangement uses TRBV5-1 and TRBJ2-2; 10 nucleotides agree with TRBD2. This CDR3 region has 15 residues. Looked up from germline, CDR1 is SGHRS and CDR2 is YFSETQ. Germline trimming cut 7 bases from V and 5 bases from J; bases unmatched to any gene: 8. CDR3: CASATGTSVTGELFF. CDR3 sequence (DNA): TGCGCCAGCGCTACCGGGACTAGCGTAACCGGGGAGCTGTTTTTT.

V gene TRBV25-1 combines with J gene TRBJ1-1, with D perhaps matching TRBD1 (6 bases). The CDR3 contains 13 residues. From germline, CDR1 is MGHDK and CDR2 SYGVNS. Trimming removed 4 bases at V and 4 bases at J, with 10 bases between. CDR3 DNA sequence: TGTGCCAGCAGTGGAATCAGGGGCACTGAAGCTTTCTTT. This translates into CASSGIRGTEAFF.

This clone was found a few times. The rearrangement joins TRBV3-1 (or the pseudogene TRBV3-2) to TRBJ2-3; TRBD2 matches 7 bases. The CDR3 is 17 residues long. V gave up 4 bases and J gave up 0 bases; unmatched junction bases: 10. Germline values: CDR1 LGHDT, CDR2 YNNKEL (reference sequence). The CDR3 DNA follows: TGTGCCAGCAGCCGGAGGGGAGCGGGGCCTAGCACAGATACGCAGTATTTT. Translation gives CASSRRGAGPSTDTQYF.

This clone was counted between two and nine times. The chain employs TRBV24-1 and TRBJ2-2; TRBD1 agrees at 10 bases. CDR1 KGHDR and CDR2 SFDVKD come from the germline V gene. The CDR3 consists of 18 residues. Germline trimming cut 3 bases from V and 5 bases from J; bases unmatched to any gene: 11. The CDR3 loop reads CATSDEYGTGESTGELFF. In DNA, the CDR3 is TGTGCCACCAGTGATGAATATGGGACAGGGGAGTCGACCGGGGAGCTGTTTTTT.

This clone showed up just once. DNA of the CDR3: TGTGCCAGCAGCCAACTGACTAGTACGGAGCAGTACTTC. Protein: CASSQLTSTEQYF. The chain has TRBV3-1 (or the pseudogene TRBV3-2) and TRBJ2-7, with a possible D match to TRBD2 (6 bases). Germline V gene lookup returns CDR1 LGHDT and CDR2 YNNKEL (reference sequence). V was pared by 2 bases and J by 7 bases, with 12 bases between. This CDR3 comprises 13 residues.

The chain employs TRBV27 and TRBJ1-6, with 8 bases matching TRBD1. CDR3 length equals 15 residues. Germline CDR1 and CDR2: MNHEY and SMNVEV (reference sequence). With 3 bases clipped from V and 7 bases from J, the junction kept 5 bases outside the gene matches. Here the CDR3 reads CASSFRDRPNSPLHF. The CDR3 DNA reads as TGTGCCAGCAGTTTCCGGGACAGGCCAAATTCACCCCTCCACTTT.

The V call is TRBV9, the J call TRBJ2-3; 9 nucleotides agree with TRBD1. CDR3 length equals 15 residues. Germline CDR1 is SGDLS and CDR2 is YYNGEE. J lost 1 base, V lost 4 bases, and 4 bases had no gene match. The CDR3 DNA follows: TGTGCCAGCAGCAGTAGGACAGGGGGCACAGATACGCAGTATTTT. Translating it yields CASSSRTGGTDTQYF.